This passage covers 15 T cell receptor beta chains from one sample sequenced in a study of T cells in Graves' hyperthyroidism and ophthalmopathy. TCR beta CDR3 region amplification was performed from RNA transcripts. Primed by the HTBI set, a first-round RT-PCR was run on the TCR CDR3. TCRdb called the multiplex PCR reads again in MiXCR, with one record for every CDR3 protein. The top ten clones hold around four fifths of a sample with roughly 400,000 distinct CDR3 sequences, roughly 25% of them seen once. Sequencing input: blood. The receptor set was obtained from a man aged 45-60 years with Graves' hyperthyroidism.

This clonotype was counted only a few times. CDR3 bases: TGTGCCAGCTCGGGGGCCTCCTACAATCAGCCCCAGCATTTT. It translates to CASSGASYNQPQHF. V gene TRBV12-3 or TRBV12-4 combines with J gene TRBJ1-5; a possible D gene is TRBD1 (6 bases). V dropped 8 bases and J dropped 3 bases, with 14 bases sitting between them. The CDR3 is made up of 14 amino acids.

This clonotype was found many times. A much larger clone lies one base from this, so it may be a read error. The chain carries TRBV7-6 and TRBJ2-7; TRBD2 matches at 13 bases. The CDR3 consists of 14 residues. After removal of 5 bases from V and 5 bases from J, the junction contained 3 bases not matched to a gene. Germline assignment: CDR1 SGHVS and CDR2 FNYEAQ. The CDR3 here is CASSQGLAGDEQYF. The CDR3 DNA is TGTGCCAGCAGCCAAGGACTAGCGGGAGACGAGCAGTACTTC.

The V and J genes are TRBV12-3 or TRBV12-4 and TRBJ1-5; D call uncertain. V lost 6 bases and J 6 bases, leaving 18 bases between the germline ends. This CDR3 has 15 amino acids. The CDR3 sequence is CASSLGPASPQPQHF. CDR3 sequence (DNA): TGTGCCAGCAGCCTAGGGCCAGCCTCCCCTCAGCCCCAGCATTTT.

The gene calls are TRBV12-3 or TRBV12-4 and TRBJ2-5; D call uncertain. CDR3 size: 13 residues. V was cut by 4 bases and J by 1 base, with 7 bases left in between. CDR3 loop: CASSSPGQETQYF. The DNA of the CDR3 is TGTGCCAGCAGTTCCCCAGGCCAAGAGACCCAGTACTTC.

The chain carries TRBV9 and TRBJ2-2, with 9 bases aligning to TRBD2. The CDR3 totals 16 residues. V was clipped by 4 bases and J by 5 bases; unmatched bases: 9. Germline CDR1 reads SGDLS; CDR2 reads YYNGEE. CDR3 in amino acids: CASSPETSGLTGELFF. CDR3 sequence (DNA): TGTGCCAGCAGCCCCGAGACTAGCGGCTTGACCGGGGAGCTGTTTTTT.

This sequence joins TRBV7-9 and TRBJ2-2; D is undetermined. The V end was cut by 2 bases, the J end by 4 bases, with 8 bases between. CDR1 and CDR2 (germline): SEHNR, FQNEAQ (reference sequence). The CDR3 loop spans 14 amino acids. The CDR3 protein is CASSLSYPTGELFF. The CDR3 DNA follows: TGTGCCAGCAGCTTATCTTATCCCACCGGGGAGCTGTTTTTT.

This clonotype appeared many times. The rearrangement joins TRBV12-3 or TRBV12-4 to TRBJ2-3, with TRBD2 identical over 7 bases. J was trimmed by 3 bases and V by 0 bases; bases with no gene match: 9. The CDR3 covers 17 residues. The CDR3 reads CASSLALRRETTDTQYF. As DNA, the CDR3 is TGTGCCAGCAGTTTAGCGCTTCGGCGGGAGACAACAGATACGCAGTATTTT.

This clonotype showed up many times. CDR3 DNA: TGTGCCAGCAGCCTGACAGGGTCGGACGAGCAGTACTTC. Translating gives CASSLTGSDEQYF. The chain has TRBV7-6 and TRBJ2-7, with 7 bases aligning to TRBD1. The V gene end was trimmed by 5 bases and the J gene end by 5 bases; junction bases not matched to a gene: 6. Germline V gene lookup returns CDR1 SGHVS and CDR2 FNYEAQ. This CDR3 contains 13 residues.

The rearrangement joins TRBV27 to TRBJ1-1; D is unresolved. V was cut by 5 bases and J by 0 bases, with 10 bases left in between. The CDR3 extends over 14 amino acids. Germline-derived CDR1 and CDR2 are MNHEY and SMNVEV (reference sequence). The CDR3 reads CASSPIGMNTEAFF. Written as DNA, the CDR3 is TGTGCCAGCAGTCCAATAGGAATGAACACTGAAGCTTTCTTT.

This clonotype was seen repeatedly, ten times or more. The rearrangement links TRBV16 to TRBJ2-7; unclear D gene. Germline V lookup: CDR1 KGHSY, CDR2 FQNENV. The CDR3 is made up of 12 amino acids. V was cut by 0 bases and J by 3 bases, with 3 bases left in between. This CDR3 reads CASSQSNYEQYF. CDR3 sequence (DNA): TGTGCCAGCAGCCAATCCAACTACGAGCAGTACTTC.

This rearrangement joins TRBV11-1 to TRBJ1-5, with D possibly TRBD1 on 6 matching bases. V shed 6 bases and J shed 2 bases, with 11 bases lying between them. The germline gives CDR1 SGHAT, CDR2 FQDESV (reference sequence). The CDR3 spans 14 residues. The CDR3 loop is CASSKPGGNQPQHF. CDR3 DNA: TGTGCCAGCAGTAAACCAGGGGGCAATCAGCCCCAGCATTTT.

The chain employs TRBV29-1 and TRBJ1-1; TRBD1 is a possible D gene (5 bases). The ends were cut back, 8 bases at V and 3 bases at J, with 16 bases in the middle. The CDR3 runs 13 residues. Germline V gene sequence: CDR1 SQVTM, CDR2 ANQGSEA. CDR3 region: CSSGGGGDTEAFF. CDR3 DNA: TGCAGCTCCGGGGGAGGAGGGGACACTGAAGCTTTCTTT.

V and J are TRBV12-3 or TRBV12-4 and TRBJ2-7; D might be TRBD2 (6 bases). CDR3 size: 14 residues. Between the trimmed V and J ends, which lost 4 bases and 5 bases, there was a span of 15 bases. CDR3 sequence: CASSYRGGRNEQYF. The CDR3 region has the DNA TGTGCCAGCAGTTATCGGGGTGGGAGGAACGAGCAGTACTTC.

The gene calls are TRBV9 and TRBJ2-1; no definite D call. Germline V gene sequence: CDR1 SGDLS, CDR2 YYNGEE. V lost 1 base and J 8 bases, leaving 10 bases between the germline ends. The CDR3 has 13 amino acids. This CDR3 is CASSVRWKDEQFF. DNA for the CDR3: TGTGCCAGCAGCGTACGATGGAAGGATGAGCAGTTCTTC.

This clonotype has just one count. A clone one base away is much larger, so this may be a read error. The genes are TRBV7-9 and TRBJ2-1; the match to TRBD2 covers 7 bases. Germline V lookup: CDR1 SEHNR, CDR2 FQNEAQ (reference sequence). Germline trimming cut 5 bases from V and 7 bases from J; bases unmatched to any gene: 8. The CDR3 length is 14 residues. In nucleotides, the CDR3 is TGTGCCAGCAGCCCGGGACTATCGTTGAATGAGCAGTTCTTC. This translates into CASSPGLSLNEQFF. The variable domain in full, with the rest retrieved from reference TRBV7-9 and TRBJ2-1, is DTGVSQNPRHKITKRGQNVTFRCDPISEHNRLYWYRQTLGQGPEFLTYFQNEAQLEKSRLLSDRFSAERPKGSFSTLEIQRTEQGDSAMYLCASSPGLSLNEQFFGPGTRLTVL.